The T cell receptor (beta chain) described here comes from a study of blood T cell repertoires in COVID-19. Study information: The United States, Italy and Spain supplied acute and convalescent COVID-19 samples.

Here immunoSEQ multiplex PCR was the method, and the copy in TCRdb shows in-frame clones only, minus some. This sample has about 260,000 clones; roughly 86% occur once, and the top ten carry around 5.1%. In its sample, this clone was seen once. One Seattle source followed patients from active infection through their disease course. The germline V gene has CDR1 LNHNV and CDR2 YYDKDF (reference sequence). V lost 0 bases and J 8 bases, leaving 20 bases between the germline ends. This CDR3 is built from 17 residues. J is TRBJ1-5 and V is TRBV15; possible D gene TRBD1, 6 bases. The receptor comes from a woman aged 60-75 years with COVID-19, enrolled during active disease. The sample taken for sequencing was peripheral blood. CDR3: CATSRDAPRGGMEPQHF. CDR3 nucleotide sequence: TGTGCCACCAGCAGAGATGCCCCCAGGGGCGGCATGGAGCCCCAGCATTTT.